This paragraph reports one T cell receptor beta chain. Which antigen it targets is not known. No much larger clone exists at a distance of one base, and base qualities are not known. The sample belongs to a study of control samples from healthy donors and cancer patients (TCRdb year 2020). Library prep was done by the immunoSEQ multiplex PCR assay. TCRdb limited this immuneACCESS table to in-frame rearrangements with V and J called. A share of clones is missing; checked studies link under half to unresolved V genes, and the rest is unexplained. The sample table contains 200,000 to 250,000 clones; only one count was recorded for around 94% of them. The top ten constitute approximately 1.6% of the sample. This receptor was identified in a man aged 45-65 years in good health. The sample consisted of blood.

The DNA sequence is given as TGTGCCAGCAGCCTTACGACAGGGGGTGGCTATGGCTACACCTTC. Its translation reads: CASSLTTGGGYGYTF. The rearranged chain carries TRBV3-1 (or the pseudogene TRBV3-2) and TRBJ1-2; TRBD1 agrees with 9 junctional bases. The CDR3 starts with the cysteine, ends with the phenylalanine, and has 15 residues. Only CDR3 DNA remains: 45 bases, in frame from the first base. Per the germline V gene (reference sequence), LGHDT is the CDR1 and YNNKEL is the CDR2. Trimmed from V: 4 bases; trimmed from J: 4 bases; junction bases lacking a gene match: 7.